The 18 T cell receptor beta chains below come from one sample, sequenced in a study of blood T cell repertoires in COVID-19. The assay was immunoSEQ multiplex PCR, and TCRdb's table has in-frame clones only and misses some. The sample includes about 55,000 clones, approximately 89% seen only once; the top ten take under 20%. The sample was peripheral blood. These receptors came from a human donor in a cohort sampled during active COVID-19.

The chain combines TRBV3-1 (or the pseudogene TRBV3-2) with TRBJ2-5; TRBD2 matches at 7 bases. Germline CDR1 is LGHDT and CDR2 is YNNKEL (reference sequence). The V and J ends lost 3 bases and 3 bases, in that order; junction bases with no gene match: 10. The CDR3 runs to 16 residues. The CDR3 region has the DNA TGTGCCAGCAGCCAGGGAATTGGGCGGGGGAAAGAGACCCAGTACTTC. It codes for CASSQGIGRGKETQYF.

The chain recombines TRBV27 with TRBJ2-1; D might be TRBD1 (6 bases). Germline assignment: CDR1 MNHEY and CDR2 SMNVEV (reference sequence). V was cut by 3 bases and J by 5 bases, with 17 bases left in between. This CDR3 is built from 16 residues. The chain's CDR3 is CASSLMQGRQDNEQFF. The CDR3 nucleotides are TGTGCCAGCAGTTTGATGCAGGGGCGGCAAGACAATGAGCAGTTCTTC.

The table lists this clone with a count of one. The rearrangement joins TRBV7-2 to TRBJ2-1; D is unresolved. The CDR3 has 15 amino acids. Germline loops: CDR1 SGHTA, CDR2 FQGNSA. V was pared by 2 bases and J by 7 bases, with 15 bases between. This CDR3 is CASSLRLSSTNEQFF. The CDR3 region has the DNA TGTGCCAGCAGCTTACGACTTAGCTCTACAAATGAGCAGTTCTTC.

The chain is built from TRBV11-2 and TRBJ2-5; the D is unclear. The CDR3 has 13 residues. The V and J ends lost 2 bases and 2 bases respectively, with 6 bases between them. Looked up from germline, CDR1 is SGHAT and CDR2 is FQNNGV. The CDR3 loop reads CASSLNGQETQYF. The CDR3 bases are TGTGCCAGCAGCTTAAACGGGCAAGAGACCCAGTACTTC. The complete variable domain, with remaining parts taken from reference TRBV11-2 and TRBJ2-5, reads EAGVAQSPRYKIIEKRQSVAFWCNPISGHATLYWYQQILGQGPKLLIQFQNNGVVDDSQLPKDRFSAERLKGVDSTLKIQPAKLEDSAVYLCASSLNGQETQYFGPGTRLLVL.

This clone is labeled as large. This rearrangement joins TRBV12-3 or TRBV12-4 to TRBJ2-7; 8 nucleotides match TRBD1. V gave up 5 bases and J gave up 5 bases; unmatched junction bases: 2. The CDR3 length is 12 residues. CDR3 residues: CASSPGGHEQYF. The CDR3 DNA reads TGTGCCAGCAGTCCAGGGGGCCACGAGCAGTACTTC.

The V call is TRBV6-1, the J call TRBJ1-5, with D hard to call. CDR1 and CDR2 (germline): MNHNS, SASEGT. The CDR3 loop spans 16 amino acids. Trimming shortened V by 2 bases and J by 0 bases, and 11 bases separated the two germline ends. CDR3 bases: TGTGCCAGCAGTGAAAATGAGGGATTTAGCAATCAGCCCCAGCATTTT. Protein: CASSENEGFSNQPQHF.

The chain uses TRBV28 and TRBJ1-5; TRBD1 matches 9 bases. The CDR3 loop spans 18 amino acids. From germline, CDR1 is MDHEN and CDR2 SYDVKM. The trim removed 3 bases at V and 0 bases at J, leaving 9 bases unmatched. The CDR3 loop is CASSFGGQGQSSNQPQHF. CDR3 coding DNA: TGTGCCAGCAGTTTCGGGGGACAGGGTCAGTCTAGCAATCAGCCCCAGCATTTT. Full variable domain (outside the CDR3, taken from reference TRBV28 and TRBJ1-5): DVKVTQSSRYLVKRTGEKVFLECVQDMDHENMFWYRQDPGLGLRLIYFSYDVKMKEKGDIPEGYSVSREKKERFSLILESASTNQTSMYLCASSFGGQGQSSNQPQHFGDGTRLSIL.

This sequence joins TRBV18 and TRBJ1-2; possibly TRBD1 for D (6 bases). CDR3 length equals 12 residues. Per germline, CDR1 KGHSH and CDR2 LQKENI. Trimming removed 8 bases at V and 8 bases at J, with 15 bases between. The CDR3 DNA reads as TGTGCCAGCACGGACAGTGTAGAGGGCTACACCTTC. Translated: CASTDSVEGYTF.

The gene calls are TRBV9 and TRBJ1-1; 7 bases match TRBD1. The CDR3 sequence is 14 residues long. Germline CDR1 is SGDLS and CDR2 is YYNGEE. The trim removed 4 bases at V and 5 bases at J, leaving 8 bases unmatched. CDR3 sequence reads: CASSPTTGWTEAFF. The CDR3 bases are TGTGCCAGCAGCCCGACGACAGGGTGGACTGAAGCTTTCTTT.

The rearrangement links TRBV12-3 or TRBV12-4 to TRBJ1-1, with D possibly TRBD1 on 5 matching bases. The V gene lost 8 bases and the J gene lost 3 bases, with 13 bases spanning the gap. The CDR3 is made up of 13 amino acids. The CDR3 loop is CASHRSGDTEAFF. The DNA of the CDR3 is TGTGCCAGCCACAGGTCTGGGGACACTGAAGCTTTCTTT.

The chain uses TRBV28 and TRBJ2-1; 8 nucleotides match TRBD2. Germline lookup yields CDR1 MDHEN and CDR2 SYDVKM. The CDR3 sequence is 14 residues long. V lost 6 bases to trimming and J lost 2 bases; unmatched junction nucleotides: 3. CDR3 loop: CASRSAGAYNEQFF. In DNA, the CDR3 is TGTGCCAGCAGGTCAGCGGGGGCCTACAATGAGCAGTTCTTC.

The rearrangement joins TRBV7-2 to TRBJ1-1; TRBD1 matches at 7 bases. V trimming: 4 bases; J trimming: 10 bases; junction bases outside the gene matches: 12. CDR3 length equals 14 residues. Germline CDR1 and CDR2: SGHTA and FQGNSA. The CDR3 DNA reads TGTGCCAGCAGCTACGACAGGGAAGGAAATCGAGCTTTCTTT. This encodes CASSYDREGNRAFF. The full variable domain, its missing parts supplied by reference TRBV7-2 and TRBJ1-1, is GAGVSQSPSNKVTEKGKDVELRCDPISGHTALYWYRQSLGQGLEFLIYFQGNSAPDKSGLPSDRFSAERTGGSVSTLTIQRTQQEDSAVYLCASSYDREGNRAFFGQGTRLTVV.

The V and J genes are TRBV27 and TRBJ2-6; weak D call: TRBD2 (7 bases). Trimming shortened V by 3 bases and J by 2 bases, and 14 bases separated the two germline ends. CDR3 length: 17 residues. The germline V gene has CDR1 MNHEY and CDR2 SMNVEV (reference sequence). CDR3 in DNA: TGTGCCAGCAGTTTGGGCGTAGGGGGGGCTGGGGCCAACGTCCTGACTTTC. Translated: CASSLGVGGAGANVLTF.

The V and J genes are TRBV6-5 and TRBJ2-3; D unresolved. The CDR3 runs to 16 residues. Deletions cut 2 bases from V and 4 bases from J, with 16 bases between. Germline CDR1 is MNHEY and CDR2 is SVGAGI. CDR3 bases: TGTGCCAGCAGTTACGAAGGAGCCGGTACCCCAGATACGCAGTATTTT. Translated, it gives CASSYEGAGTPDTQYF.

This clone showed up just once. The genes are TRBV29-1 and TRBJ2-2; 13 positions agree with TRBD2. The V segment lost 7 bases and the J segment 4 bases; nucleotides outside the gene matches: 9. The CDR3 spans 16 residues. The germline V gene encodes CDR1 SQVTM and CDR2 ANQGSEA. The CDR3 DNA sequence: TGCAGCGCCGGACTAGCGGGAGCGGCCCTCACCGGGGAGCTGTTTTTT. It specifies CSAGLAGAALTGELFF.

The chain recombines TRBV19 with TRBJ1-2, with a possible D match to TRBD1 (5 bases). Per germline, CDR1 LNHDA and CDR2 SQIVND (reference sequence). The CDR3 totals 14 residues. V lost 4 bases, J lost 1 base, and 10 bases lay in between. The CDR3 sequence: CASSTRGFNYGYTF. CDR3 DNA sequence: TGTGCCAGTAGTACAAGGGGATTTAACTATGGCTACACCTTC.

The CDR3 here is CASARRGLQPQHF. CDR3 sequence (DNA): TGTGCCAGCGCCCGGAGGGGGCTTCAGCCCCAGCATTTT. This chain joins TRBV28 and TRBJ1-5; 7 bases are shared with TRBD1. The CDR3 runs to 13 residues. Germline V gives CDR1 MDHEN, CDR2 SYDVKM. The junction had 7 bases not matched to a gene; V was cut back by 8 bases and J by 6 bases. Together with reference TRBV28 and TRBJ1-5, the CDR3 gives the full variable domain: DVKVTQSSRYLVKRTGEKVFLECVQDMDHENMFWYRQDPGLGLRLIYFSYDVKMKEKGDIPEGYSVSREKKERFSLILESASTNQTSMYLCASARRGLQPQHFGDGTRLSIL.

In nucleotides, the CDR3 is TGCGCCAGCAGCTTGGCCCCAGCGGGAGCTCGGGAGCAGTACTTC. Protein product: CASSLAPAGAREQYF. The chain employs TRBV5-1 and TRBJ2-7, with TRBD2 matching 8 bases. Germline loops: CDR1 SGHRS, CDR2 YFSETQ. The J segment lost 7 bases and the V segment lost 0 bases, leaving 9 bases of the junction unmatched. The CDR3 is made up of 15 amino acids.